One sample yielded the 11 T cell receptor beta chains listed below, sequenced in a study of regulatory T cells in long-lasting Graves disease. For TCR beta, libraries came from iRepertoire HTBI primers and Arm-PCR of CDR3 regions. TCRdb used MiXCR to reprocess the multiplex PCR reads, holding one entry per CDR3 protein. The sample consists of roughly 500,000 distinct CDR3 sequences, around 13% of them appearing once. The time point was: newly diagnosed GD, antithyroid drugs for less than 3 months. PBMCs were the source of the RNA used for TCR sequencing. This sample was also put to use in a study of T cells in Graves' hyperthyroidism and ophthalmopathy.

The sequences come from peripheral blood mononuclear cells (PBMCs), collected at new diagnosis, from a patient treated with antithyroid drugs. Receptor source: a woman aged 25 to 45 with Graves disease.

This clonotype has a count of ten or more. CDR3: CASSESTVSTDTQYF. CDR3 bases: TGTGCCAGCAGTGAATCCACGGTTAGCACAGATACGCAGTATTTT. This rearrangement joins TRBV2 to TRBJ2-3; D not certain. Germline loops: CDR1 SNHLY, CDR2 FYNNEI. With 2 bases removed from V and 0 bases from J, the gap between germline ends came to 9 bases. This CDR3 spans 15 amino acids.

This clonotype has ten or more counts. V gene TRBV12-3 or TRBV12-4 combines with J gene TRBJ2-3; D is possibly TRBD1 (5 bases). V was shortened by 5 bases and J by 2 bases, with 11 bases between the two germline ends. This CDR3 is 14 amino acids long. CDR3 bases: TGTGCCAGCAGTGCACCAGGGCTCACAGATACGCAGTATTTT. This translates into CASSAPGLTDTQYF.

The chain uses TRBV7-3 and TRBJ1-1, with D unresolved. Germline lookup yields CDR1 SGHTA and CDR2 FQGTGA. V dropped 0 bases and J dropped 1 base, with 3 bases sitting between them. The CDR3 contains 13 residues. CDR3 nucleotides: TGTGCCAGCAGCTTAACCTGGAACACTGAAGCTTTCTTT. Residues: CASSLTWNTEAFF.

The chain employs TRBV7-9 and TRBJ1-1; D remains ambiguous. Germline CDR1 reads SEHNR; CDR2 reads FQNEAQ (reference sequence). This CDR3 contains 13 residues. The ends were cut back, 5 bases at V and 1 base at J, with 8 bases in the middle. CDR3 in amino acids: CASSRVKNTEAFF. The CDR3 bases are TGTGCCAGCAGCCGGGTCAAGAACACTGAAGCTTTCTTT.

A remark on this clonotype: A much larger clonotype is one base distant, so this may be a read error. V is TRBV5-1 and J is TRBJ2-7; no clear D. CDR1 is SGHRS, CDR2 YFSETQ, per germline. V was pared by 1 base and J by 7 bases, with 12 bases between. The CDR3 runs 13 residues. CDR3 DNA: TGCGCCAGCAGCTTGCGGGCTTGGGGAGAGCAGTACGTC. Protein sequence: CASSLRAWGEQYV.

The rearrangement uses TRBV10-2 and TRBJ2-3; 13 positions agree with TRBD2. Trimming at V came to 6 bases and at J to 5 bases, leaving 8 bases not matched to a gene. The CDR3 extends over 16 amino acids. Germline V CDR1 and CDR2: WSHSY, SAAADI. Written as DNA, the CDR3 is TGCGCCAGCAGGAACCGACTAGCGGGGGGCTTAGATACGCAGTATTTT. This translates into CASRNRLAGGLDTQYF.

V is TRBV2 and J is TRBJ2-3; 9 bases align to TRBD2. The CDR3 covers 15 residues. Germline V gene lookup returns CDR1 SNHLY and CDR2 FYNNEI. After removal of 6 bases from V and 6 bases from J, the junction contained 10 bases not matched to a gene. CDR3 nucleotide sequence: TGTGCCAGCAGCTTAGCGGCTAGCGGGATTGATACGCAGTATTTT. Translated: CASSLAASGIDTQYF.

This clonotype was counted at least ten times. The chain combines TRBV7-3 with TRBJ2-2, with 7 bases matching TRBD2. The germline V gene has CDR1 SGHTA and CDR2 FQGTGA. V dropped 5 bases and J dropped 7; count of bases not matched to a gene: 10. The CDR3 sequence is 15 residues long. The CDR3 sequence: CASSARTSGVGELFF. The CDR3 region has the DNA TGTGCCAGCAGCGCCCGGACTAGTGGCGTCGGGGAGCTGTTTTTT. The full variable domain, in which reference TRBV7-3 and TRBJ2-2 provide the parts outside the CDR3, is GAGVSQTPSNKVTEKGKYVELRCDPISGHTALYWYRQSLGQGPEFLIYFQGTGAADDSGLPNDRFFAVRPEGSVSTLKIQRTERGDSAVYLCASSARTSGVGELFFGEGSRLTVL.

The rearrangement joins TRBV11-2 to TRBJ2-1; TRBD2 agrees at 12 bases. This CDR3 is built from 17 residues. Germline V lookup: CDR1 SGHAT, CDR2 FQNNGV. Germline trimming cut 4 bases from V and 3 bases from J; bases unmatched to any gene: 7. This CDR3 reads CASSYRTSGMGYNEQFF. CDR3 DNA: TGTGCCAGCAGCTATAGGACTAGCGGGATGGGCTACAATGAGCAGTTCTTC. Drawing the rest from reference TRBV11-2 and TRBJ2-1, the complete variable domain is EAGVAQSPRYKIIEKRQSVAFWCNPISGHATLYWYQQILGQGPKLLIQFQNNGVVDDSQLPKDRFSAERLKGVDSTLKIQPAKLEDSAVYLCASSYRTSGMGYNEQFFGPGTRLTVL.

This clonotype has at least ten counts. The V call is TRBV6-1, the J call TRBJ1-1; possibly TRBD1 for D (6 bases). The CDR3 has 13 amino acids. From germline, CDR1 is MNHNS and CDR2 SASEGT. V was clipped by 10 bases and J by 1 base, with 13 bases between them. For the CDR3, the DNA is TGTGCCACCTTCGGGGGGGCGAACACTGAAGCTTTCTTT. Translated, it gives CATFGGANTEAFF.

This clonotype has a count of ten or more. J is TRBJ2-5 and V is TRBV28; maybe TRBD2 (6 bases). Germline loops: CDR1 MDHEN, CDR2 SYDVKM. The ends were cut back, 7 bases at V and 2 bases at J, with 20 bases in the middle. The CDR3 totals 16 residues. The CDR3 region is CASTPELAYLQETQYF. The CDR3 DNA sequence: TGTGCCAGCACACCCGAACTAGCATACTTACAAGAGACCCAGTACTTC.